This TCR beta chain was obtained from a study of beta chain features in type 1 diabetes. Overall study context: Investigators examined around 98 million sorted cells across all samples. Study observations and caveats: Moderate yet significant TCRB CDR3 shortening was seen in Type 1 diabetes patients in all four CD4+ subsets.

A remark on this clone: The antigen remains unidentified.

The germline V gene has CDR1 SGDLS and CDR2 YYNGEE. The germline V and J ends were trimmed by 4 bases and 5 bases, with 12 bases remaining between them. The CDR3 runs to 13 residues. Expressed TCRB transcripts were sequenced because the entire RNA isolate underwent reverse transcription. Naive, central memory and regulatory T cell samples came to a mean of approximately 3.57 million reads. This table comes from immunoSEQ multiplex PCR, and its TCRdb copy is limited to in-frame clones, with some not included. This table holds around 190,000 clones, 10% to 15% found once. V usage is TRBV9 and J usage is TRBJ1-2; D unresolved. This clonotype originated in a woman under 30 in good health. Sequences were obtained from central memory CD4+ T cells from blood. The CDR3 DNA reads as TGTGCCAGCAGCTCCCGCGGCCAGTATGGCTACACCTTC. The encoded protein is CASSSRGQYGYTF.